The entry below describes one T cell receptor (beta chain). No antigen is known for it. The data were taken from a study of regulatory dendritic cells for organ transplantation. General study points: Memory CD8+ clonal expansion seemed more limited with regulatory than mature dendritic cells. Memory CD8+ T cells were the most oligoclonal; naive cells were highly diverse.

FACS sorted CD4+ or CD8+ T cells into CD45RA+ naive and CD45RO+ memory. The germline V gene has CDR1 SGHVS and CDR2 FQNEAQ. This CDR3 has 12 amino acids. Trimming shortened V by 6 bases and J by 5 bases, and 7 bases separated the two germline ends. Here immunoSEQ multiplex PCR was the method, and the copy in TCRdb shows in-frame clones only, minus some. The sample yields 25,000 to 30,000 clones, 75% to 80% seen once. This receptor was taken from a human donor in good health. This chain links TRBV7-8 with TRBJ2-2, with D unclear. The sample comprised memory CD4+ T cells from blood. Subset denoted: CD45RO+ memory T cells. CDR3: CASSTHTGELFF. The CDR3 DNA reads as TGTGCCAGCAGTACCCATACCGGGGAGCTGTTTTTT.